Following are 26 T cell receptor beta chains from one sample sequenced in a study of shared clonotypes between healthy human individuals. The protocol was immunoSEQ multiplex PCR, while the TCRdb copy is restricted to in-frame clones and leaves out a portion. The sample includes fewer than 1.8 million clones, about 98.5% of them seen just once. The sequencing input was naive CD4+ T cells sorted from blood. The subset here: CD45RA+ positively selected. These receptors came from a man under 40 in good health.

The rearrangement links TRBV19 to TRBJ2-1; TRBD1 or TRBD2 may be the D gene (5 bases each). This CDR3 region has 15 residues. CDR1 is LNHDA, CDR2 SQIVND, per germline (reference sequence). V was pared by 3 bases and J by 3 bases, with 12 bases between. CDR3 nucleotide sequence: TGTGCCAGTAGTATCGAGGGGTTCGGCTACAATGAGCAGTTCTTC. This encodes CASSIEGFGYNEQFF.

This sequence joins TRBV5-4 and TRBJ2-1, with a weak D call TRBD2 (6 bases). The V and J ends lost 5 bases and 7 bases respectively, with 16 bases between them. CDR1 is SGHNT, CDR2 YYREEE, per germline (reference sequence). CDR3 length: 14 residues. The CDR3 protein is CASRAPGDLNEQFF. DNA for the CDR3: TGTGCCAGCAGGGCTCCGGGAGACTTGAATGAGCAGTTCTTC. The full variable domain, with the rest looked up from reference TRBV5-4 and TRBJ2-1, is ETGVTQSPTHLIKTRGQQVTLRCSSQSGHNTVSWYQQALGQGPQFIFQYYREEENGRGNFPPRFSGLQFPNYSSELNVNALELDDSALYLCASRAPGDLNEQFFGPGTRLTVL.

The rearrangement links TRBV29-1 to TRBJ2-3; 10 bases map to TRBD1. V dropped 1 base and J dropped 2; count of bases not matched to a gene: 6. Germline V lookup: CDR1 SQVTM, CDR2 ANQGSEA. The CDR3 contains 16 residues. The CDR3 DNA is TGCAGCGTTGAAGGCGGGGACAGGGGTCCCACAGATACGCAGTATTTT. The encoded protein is CSVEGGDRGPTDTQYF.

Worth noting for this clone: The junction shows a germline mismatch at one end, possibly a read error. The chain joins TRBV10-3 to TRBJ2-1, with 11 nucleotides matching TRBD2. Germline lookup yields CDR1 ENHRY and CDR2 SYGVKD. The CDR3 is 15 amino acids. The CDR3 spells CAIREASGRRGEQFF. The CDR3 nucleotides read TGTGCCATCCGTGAGGCTAGCGGGAGGAGAGGGGAGCAGTTCTTC.

The chain carries TRBV6-6 and TRBJ2-7, with 8 positions matching TRBD2. Germline lookup yields CDR1 MNHNY and CDR2 SVGAGI (reference sequence). V shed 1 base and J 2 bases; nucleotides not matched to a gene: 4. There are 15 residues in the CDR3. The chain's CDR3 is CASSYLAGTAYEQYF. The CDR3 DNA reads as TGTGCCAGCAGTTACTTAGCGGGAACAGCCTACGAGCAGTACTTC.

The gene calls are TRBV9 and TRBJ2-2; the D gene is possibly TRBD1 (6 bases). Per the germline V gene, CDR1 is SGDLS and CDR2 is YYNGEE. V was trimmed by 1 base and J by 4 bases, leaving 14 bases between them. This CDR3 comprises 16 residues. The CDR3 reads CASSVRASGVTGELFF. CDR3 coding DNA: TGTGCCAGCAGCGTAAGGGCCTCAGGGGTCACCGGGGAGCTGTTTTTT.

The chain is built from TRBV5-6 and TRBJ2-2, with no clear D. Trimming stripped 0 bases from V and 1 base from J, with 13 bases between. This CDR3 comprises 17 residues. CDR1 is SGHDT, CDR2 YYEEEE, per germline. In nucleotides, the CDR3 is TGTGCCAGCAGCTTGGTAGCCGACACTTGGAACACCGGGGAGCTGTTTTTT. This encodes CASSLVADTWNTGELFF.

The genes are TRBV7-3 and TRBJ2-7; no clear D. V lost 5 bases and J lost 4, with 12 bases in between. Germline V lookup: CDR1 SGHTA, CDR2 FQGTGA. The CDR3 loop spans 13 amino acids. The CDR3 region is CASSLEWGYEQYF. The CDR3 coding sequence is TGTGCCAGCAGCCTAGAGTGGGGTTACGAGCAGTACTTC.

The chain couples TRBV29-1 to TRBJ2-1, with D tentatively TRBD1 (5 bases). The CDR3 totals 13 residues. The V and J ends lost 4 bases and 3 bases respectively, with 10 bases between them. Germline assignment: CDR1 SQVTM and CDR2 ANQGSEA. The CDR3 region has the DNA TGCAGCGTTGGCAGGGTCTTCTACAATGAGCAGTTCTTC. The encoded protein is CSVGRVFYNEQFF.

With respect to this clone: The sample has other DNA sequences that encode this CDR3 too. V gene TRBV5-1 combines with J gene TRBJ2-3; D unresolved. The CDR3 sequence is 12 residues long. Deletions cut 3 bases from V and 2 bases from J, with 4 bases between. Germline CDR1 SGHRS, CDR2 YFSETQ. CDR3 sequence: CASSWDTDTQYF. The CDR3 bases are TGCGCCAGCAGCTGGGACACAGATACGCAGTATTTT.

The chain carries TRBV11-3 and TRBJ2-1, with 11 nucleotides matching TRBD2. CDR3 length equals 15 residues. V dropped 3 bases and J dropped 6; count of bases not matched to a gene: 4. Germline V lookup: CDR1 SGHNT, CDR2 YENEEA. The CDR3 reads CASSLELAGANEQFF. The DNA for the CDR3 is TGTGCCAGCAGCTTGGAACTAGCGGGAGCCAATGAGCAGTTCTTC. Drawing the rest from reference TRBV11-3 and TRBJ2-1, the complete variable domain is EAGVVQSPRYKIIEKKQPVAFWCNPISGHNTLYWYLQNLGQGPELLIRYENEEAVDDSQLPKDRFSAERLKGVDSTLKIQPAELGDSAVYLCASSLELAGANEQFFGPGTRLTVL.

The gene calls are TRBV28 and TRBJ2-1, with D perhaps being TRBD1 or TRBD2 (6 bases each). With 6 bases removed from V and 5 bases from J, the gap between germline ends came to 14 bases. Germline V gives CDR1 MDHEN, CDR2 SYDVKM. The length of the CDR3 is 14 residues. This CDR3 is CASSLRGGNNEQFF. The CDR3 nucleotides read TGTGCCAGCAGCTTACGAGGGGGGAACAATGAGCAGTTCTTC.

The V gene is TRBV18, the J gene TRBJ1-5; a possible D gene is TRBD1 (6 bases). The CDR3 length is 15 residues. Trimming removed 5 bases from V and 3 bases from J, with 14 bases in between. Germline CDR1 is KGHSH and CDR2 is LQKENI. DNA of the CDR3: TGTGCCAGCTCATCCAGGGGAAGTGACAATCAGCCCCAGCATTTT. It specifies CASSSRGSDNQPQHF. The variable domain in full, completed from reference TRBV18 and TRBJ1-5, reads NAGVMQNPRHLVRRRGQEARLRCSPMKGHSHVYWYRQLPEEGLKFMVYLQKENIIDESGMPKERFSAEFPKEGPSILRIQQVVRGDSAAYFCASSSRGSDNQPQHFGDGTRLSIL.

The V and J genes are TRBV5-4 and TRBJ1-3, with 7 nucleotides matching TRBD1. This CDR3 has 16 amino acids. Per the germline V gene, CDR1 is SGHNT and CDR2 is YYREEE (reference sequence). V shed 3 bases and J 3 bases; nucleotides not matched to a gene: 9. CDR3 residues: CASSWDSPAFGNTIYF. The CDR3 DNA reads TGTGCCAGCAGCTGGGACAGTCCCGCCTTTGGAAACACCATATATTTT.

The genes are TRBV2 and TRBJ2-7; D gene ambiguous. This CDR3 is built from 14 residues. V was pared by 5 bases and J by 13 bases, with 24 bases between. CDR1 and CDR2 from the germline V gene are SNHLY and FYNNEI. The DNA of the CDR3 is TGTGCCAGCAGTTTAAAAACAACCGGACCCCTCGCTTACTTC. This encodes CASSLKTTGPLAYF.

This chain uses TRBV7-9 with TRBJ1-1, with D unclear. Germline V gene data show CDR1 as SEHNR and CDR2 as FQNEAQ (reference sequence). Trimming pared 4 bases from V and 11 bases from J, leaving 23 bases between. The CDR3 length is 15 residues. This CDR3 is CASSSLGGINFAAFF. The DNA of the CDR3 is TGTGCCAGCAGCTCCCTGGGAGGTATCAATTTTGCCGCTTTCTTT.

The chain has TRBV29-1 and TRBJ2-7, with TRBD2 matching 8 bases. J lost 0 bases, V lost 5 bases, and 3 bases had no gene match. The germline V gene encodes CDR1 SQVTM and CDR2 ANQGSEA. This CDR3 spans 13 amino acids. DNA for the CDR3: TGCAGCGTTCTAGCGGGCGTCTCCTACGAGCAGTACTTC. Its protein is CSVLAGVSYEQYF.

The CDR3 loop reads CASSRRGNTDTQYF. CDR3 nucleotide sequence: TGTGCCAGCAGCCGCAGGGGGAACACAGATACGCAGTATTTT. The rearrangement links TRBV5-6 to TRBJ2-3; 7 bases line up with TRBD1. This CDR3 has 14 amino acids. J gave up 2 bases and V 4 bases, and 4 bases lay outside the gene matches. The germline V gene has CDR1 SGHDT and CDR2 YYEEEE. The variable domain in full, completed from reference TRBV5-6 and TRBJ2-3, reads DAGVTQSPTHLIKTRGQQVTLRCSPKSGHDTVSWYQQALGQGPQFIFQYYEEEERQRGNFPDRFSGHQFPNYSSELNVNALLLGDSALYLCASSRRGNTDTQYFGPGTRLTVL.

This clone was recorded only once. The V gene is TRBV30, the J gene TRBJ1-1; D gene unclear. Germline V gene sequence: CDR1 GTSNPN, CDR2 SVGIG (reference sequence). The CDR3 sequence is 12 residues long. Deletions cut 1 base from V and 6 bases from J, with 9 bases between. The CDR3 sequence: CAWSEARAEAFF. In nucleotides, the CDR3 is TGTGCCTGGAGTGAGGCCCGGGCTGAAGCTTTCTTT.

V gene TRBV7-8 combines with J gene TRBJ2-7, with D tentatively TRBD2 (7 bases). V lost 5 bases and J lost 6, with 23 bases in between. Germline V CDR1 and CDR2: SGHVS, FQNEAQ. The CDR3 spans 16 residues. CDR3 sequence: CASSHRGEGVSREQYF. CDR3 DNA: TGTGCCAGCAGCCACCGGGGGGAGGGGGTTTCCCGCGAGCAGTACTTC.

This chain joins TRBV6-1 and TRBJ2-2; a possible D gene is TRBD2 (5 bases). V was trimmed by 0 bases and J by 6 bases, leaving 14 bases between them. From germline, CDR1 is MNHNS and CDR2 SASEGT. The CDR3 loop spans 16 amino acids. DNA of the CDR3: TGTGCCAGCAGTGAAGCCGGGCTCCCGGGGTCCGGGGAGCTGTTTTTT. Translation: CASSEAGLPGSGELFF.

This chain joins TRBV5-4 and TRBJ2-3; D not certain. CDR1 is SGHNT, CDR2 YYREEE, per germline (reference sequence). The CDR3 has 15 residues. V dropped 4 bases and J dropped 0 bases, with 12 bases sitting between them. CDR3 protein: CASSPLTASTDTQYF. The CDR3 bases are TGTGCCAGCAGCCCTCTCACGGCTAGCACAGATACGCAGTATTTT. Complete variable domain (other parts from reference TRBV5-4 and TRBJ2-3): ETGVTQSPTHLIKTRGQQVTLRCSSQSGHNTVSWYQQALGQGPQFIFQYYREEENGRGNFPPRFSGLQFPNYSSELNVNALELDDSALYLCASSPLTASTDTQYFGPGTRLTVL.

This sequence joins TRBV5-1 and TRBJ1-2; D perhaps matches TRBD1 (6 bases). Trimming cost V 0 bases and J 4 bases, with 13 bases left between them. The CDR3 consists of 15 residues. Germline V gives CDR1 SGHRS, CDR2 YFSETQ. The CDR3: CASSLAYEQGYGYTF. In nucleotides, the CDR3 is TGCGCCAGCAGCTTGGCCTACGAACAGGGCTATGGCTACACCTTC.

The chain is built from TRBV30 and TRBJ1-2; no definite D call. The CDR3 covers 11 residues. The germline V gene has CDR1 GTSNPN and CDR2 SVGIG (reference sequence). The CDR3 loop reads CALFAVDGYTF. CDR3 in DNA: TGTGCTCTATTTGCGGTTGATGGCTACACCTTC.

The chain employs TRBV27 and TRBJ1-1, with a possible D match to TRBD1 (6 bases). The V end was cut by 3 bases, the J end by 6 bases, with 11 bases between. Germline-derived CDR1 and CDR2 are MNHEY and SMNVEV (reference sequence). The CDR3 has 13 amino acids. The CDR3 coding sequence is TGTGCCAGCAGTTTTAAGGGGGGGCCTGAAGCTTTCTTT. Its translation: CASSFKGGPEAFF.

The chain links TRBV7-2 to TRBJ1-5, with TRBD1 matching 7 bases. The V segment lost 5 bases and the J segment 3 bases; nucleotides outside the gene matches: 7. The CDR3 has 15 amino acids. Germline assignment: CDR1 SGHTA and CDR2 FQGNSA. In nucleotides, the CDR3 is TGTGCCAGCAGCGGCCAACAGGGGTACAATCAGCCCCAGCATTTT. As protein: CASSGQQGYNQPQHF.